The 16 T cell receptor beta chains given below trace back to one sample, sequenced in a study of liver allograft versus peripheral blood T cells (dated by TCRdb to about 2020). As for the study more broadly: The study compared the T cell receptor repertoires present in transplanted livers with the repertoires present in the peripheral blood of liver transplant recipients.

The sample was run on an Illumina MiSeq. The public reads were reanalyzed by TCRdb: fastp trimming at Q25, MiXCR alignment, in-frame beta chains only. One record per CDR3 amino acid sequence lists the most common genes and DNA. This sample comprises over 10,000 distinct CDR3 sequences, under 30% of them detected only once. The ten most abundant clones make up 2% to 2.5% of the sample. The receptors come from a human patient who had a liver transplant. Some T cells seen after a transplant may have their origin in the graft donor.

A few counts support this clonotype. In DNA, the CDR3 is TGTGCCAGCAGCTTGTGGGGTTTCGGTAACTATGGCTACACCTTC. Amino acid sequence: CASSLWGFGNYGYTF. The rearrangement links TRBV5-4 to TRBJ1-2; no definite D call. Trimming removed 1 base from V and 1 base from J, with 11 bases in between. The CDR3 extends over 15 amino acids. Germline V CDR1 and CDR2: SGHNT, YYREEE (reference sequence).

The chain joins TRBV28 to TRBJ2-7; the match to TRBD1 covers 11 bases. CDR1 is MDHEN, CDR2 SYDVKM, per germline. J gave up 6 bases and V 11 bases, and 9 bases lay outside the gene matches. The CDR3 spans 13 residues. CDR3 in amino acids: CAAGTGGAGEQYF. The DNA for the CDR3 is TGTGCCGCGGGGACAGGGGGTGCGGGCGAGCAGTACTTC.

This chain links TRBV18 with TRBJ1-2, with TRBD1 matching 7 bases. Unmatched junction bases numbered 6, after V lost 3 bases and J lost 2 bases. The CDR3 is made up of 15 amino acids. Looked up from germline, CDR1 is KGHSH and CDR2 is LQKENI. Written as DNA, the CDR3 is TGTGCCAGCTCACCTTTGGGACAGCCCAACTATGGCTACACCTTC. Its translation is CASSPLGQPNYGYTF. Looking up the rest from reference TRBV18 and TRBJ1-2 gives the full variable domain: NAGVMQNPRHLVRRRGQEARLRCSPMKGHSHVYWYRQLPEEGLKFMVYLQKENIIDESGMPKERFSAEFPKEGPSILRIQQVVRGDSAAYFCASSPLGQPNYGYTFGSGTRLTVV.

This clonotype was seen ten or more times. The V call is TRBV28, the J call TRBJ2-6, with D possibly matching TRBD1 (7 bases). Trimming shortened V by 2 bases and J by 2 bases, and 13 bases separated the two germline ends. CDR1 is MDHEN and CDR2 is SYDVKM in the germline V gene. This CDR3 has 17 amino acids. DNA for the CDR3: TGTGCCAGCAGTTTAAGTGTCAGGGGGGCTGGGGCCAACGTCCTGACTTTC. Residues: CASSLSVRGAGANVLTF.

This clonotype is judged medium-sized. The chain combines TRBV24-1 with TRBJ2-3; TRBD1 agrees at 7 bases. The ends lost 1 base at V and 3 bases at J; junction bases unmatched: 3. Germline V gene data show CDR1 as KGHDR and CDR2 as SFDVKD. CDR3 size: 15 residues. The CDR3 DNA is TGTGCCACCAGTGATTTAAAGGGGGCAACAGATACGCAGTATTTT. The encoded protein is CATSDLKGATDTQYF.

The CDR3 region is CSARKGGNSPLHF. CDR3 sequence (DNA): TGCAGTGCTAGGAAGGGGGGTAATTCACCCCTCCACTTT. The chain recombines TRBV20-1 with TRBJ1-6; a possible D gene is TRBD1 (6 bases). Deletions cut 3 bases from V and 6 bases from J, with 9 bases between. The CDR3 sequence is 13 residues long. Germline V gene data show CDR1 as DFQATT and CDR2 as SNEGSKA (reference sequence).

This clonotype has just a few counts. V usage is TRBV28 and J usage is TRBJ2-2; D remains unclear. CDR1 and CDR2 (germline): MDHEN, SYDVKM. CDR3 length: 14 residues. Trimming stripped 10 bases from V and 0 bases from J, with 12 bases between. The CDR3 nucleotides read TGTGCCATCCAGCCCGGCACGAACACCGGGGAGCTGTTTTTT. It translates to CAIQPGTNTGELFF. The variable domain in full, with the rest retrieved from reference TRBV28 and TRBJ2-2, is DVKVTQSSRYLVKRTGEKVFLECVQDMDHENMFWYRQDPGLGLRLIYFSYDVKMKEKGDIPEGYSVSREKKERFSLILESASTNQTSMYLCAIQPGTNTGELFFGEGSRLTVL.

In its sample, this clonotype ranks as medium-sized. The chain has TRBV19 and TRBJ2-5; TRBD1 matches at 8 bases. The germline gives CDR1 LNHDA, CDR2 SQIVND (reference sequence). The CDR3 extends over 14 amino acids. Unmatched junction bases numbered 1, after V lost 3 bases and J lost 1 base. CDR3 residues: CASSIGTGQETQYF. In DNA form, the CDR3 reads TGTGCCAGTAGTATTGGGACAGGCCAAGAGACCCAGTACTTC.

This clonotype came up many times. This chain joins TRBV27 and TRBJ2-7; weak D call: TRBD2 (5 bases). V was cut by 6 bases and J by 4 bases, with 31 bases left in between. Germline loops: CDR1 MNHEY, CDR2 SMNVEV (reference sequence). CDR3 length: 19 residues. CDR3 sequence: CASSSAPPNRPGYLYEQYF. CDR3 sequence (DNA): TGTGCCAGCAGCTCAGCCCCACCCAACCGACCGGGATACCTATACGAGCAGTACTTC.

This clonotype turned up a few times. The chain links TRBV25-1 to TRBJ1-6; 7 nucleotides line up with TRBD1. The junction had 5 bases not matched to a gene; V was cut back by 5 bases and J by 7 bases. The germline gives CDR1 MGHDK, CDR2 SYGVNS. The CDR3 is 14 residues long. The CDR3 DNA reads as TGTGCCAGCAGTTCCGGGACAGCCAATTCACCCCTCCACTTT. Its protein product is CASSSGTANSPLHF.

This clonotype was seen only a few times. The V call is TRBV5-1, the J call TRBJ2-2; 9 bases are a match to TRBD1. Trimming cost V 4 bases and J 6 bases; bases outside gene matches: 10. Germline V gives CDR1 SGHRS, CDR2 YFSETQ. The CDR3 is made up of 16 amino acids. CDR3 sequence (DNA): TGCGCCAGCAGCCCGACCGGGACAGGGATACCCGGGGAGCTGTTTTTT. It is translated as CASSPTGTGIPGELFF.

This clonotype is categorized as medium-sized. This sequence joins TRBV29-1 and TRBJ2-2; 11 nucleotides align to TRBD1. This CDR3 comprises 13 residues. With 7 bases clipped from V and 6 bases from J, the junction kept 4 bases outside the gene matches. Germline CDR1 SQVTM, CDR2 ANQGSEA. CDR3 nucleotides: TGCAGCGGAGGGACAGGGGGGGCCGGGGAGCTGTTTTTT. Protein product: CSGGTGGAGELFF.

This clonotype is labeled as medium-sized (0.01 to 0.1%). The chain joins TRBV19 to TRBJ1-1, with D unresolved. The CDR3 has 15 amino acids. Deletions cut 2 bases from V and 0 bases from J, with 10 bases between. Germline V gives CDR1 LNHDA, CDR2 SQIVND (reference sequence). This CDR3 is CASSIWVGMNTEAFF. CDR3 bases: TGTGCCAGTAGTATATGGGTGGGAATGAACACTGAAGCTTTCTTT.

There are many counts of this clonotype. The chain employs TRBV10-3 and TRBJ2-7; D may be TRBD2 (6 bases). Deletions cut 2 bases from V and 4 bases from J, with 18 bases between. The germline gives CDR1 ENHRY, CDR2 SYGVKD. This CDR3 contains 16 residues. In nucleotides, the CDR3 is TGTGCCATCAGTGAGCCCCCGGGCGGAGGACTATACGAGCAGTACTTC. It translates to CAISEPPGGGLYEQYF.

This clonotype was seen more than once but under ten times. The rearrangement joins TRBV5-6 to TRBJ2-7; D remains ambiguous. The V and J ends lost 5 bases and 6 bases respectively, with 9 bases between them. Looked up from germline, CDR1 is SGHDT and CDR2 is YYEEEE. The CDR3 length is 11 residues. Here the CDR3 reads CASSSRREQYF. For the CDR3, the DNA is TGTGCCAGCAGTTCGCGTCGCGAGCAGTACTTC.

V is TRBV12-3 or TRBV12-4 and J is TRBJ2-1, with D unresolved. The CDR3 spans 13 residues. Trimming cost V 6 bases and J 0 bases, with 6 bases left between them. CDR3 loop: CASSPVSYNEQFF. CDR3 DNA sequence: TGTGCCAGCAGCCCCGTCTCCTACAATGAGCAGTTCTTC.